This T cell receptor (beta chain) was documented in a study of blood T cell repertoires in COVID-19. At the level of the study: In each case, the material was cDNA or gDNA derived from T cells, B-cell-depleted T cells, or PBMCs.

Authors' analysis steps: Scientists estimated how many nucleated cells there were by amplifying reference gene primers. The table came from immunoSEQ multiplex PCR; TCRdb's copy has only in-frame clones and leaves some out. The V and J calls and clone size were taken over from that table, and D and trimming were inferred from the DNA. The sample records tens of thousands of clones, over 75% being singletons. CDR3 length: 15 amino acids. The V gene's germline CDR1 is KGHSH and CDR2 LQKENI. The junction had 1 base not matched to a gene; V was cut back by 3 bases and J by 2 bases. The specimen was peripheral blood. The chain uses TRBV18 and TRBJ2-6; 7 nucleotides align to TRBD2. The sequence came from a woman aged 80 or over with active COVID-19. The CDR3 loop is CASSPGGAGANVLTF. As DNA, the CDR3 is TGTGCCAGCTCACCTGGGGGGGCTGGGGCCAACGTCCTGACTTTC.